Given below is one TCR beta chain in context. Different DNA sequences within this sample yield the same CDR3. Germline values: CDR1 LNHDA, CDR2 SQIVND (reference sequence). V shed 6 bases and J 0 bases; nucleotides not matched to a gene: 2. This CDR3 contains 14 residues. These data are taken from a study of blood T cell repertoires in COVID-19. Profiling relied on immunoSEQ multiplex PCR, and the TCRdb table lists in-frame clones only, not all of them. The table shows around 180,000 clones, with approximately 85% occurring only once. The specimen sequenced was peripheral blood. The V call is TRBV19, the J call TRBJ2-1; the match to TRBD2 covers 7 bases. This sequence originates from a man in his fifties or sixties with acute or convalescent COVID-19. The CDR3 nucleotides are TGTGCCAGTAGGCGCGGGAGCTCCTACAATGAGCAGTTCTTC. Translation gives CASRRGSSYNEQFF.